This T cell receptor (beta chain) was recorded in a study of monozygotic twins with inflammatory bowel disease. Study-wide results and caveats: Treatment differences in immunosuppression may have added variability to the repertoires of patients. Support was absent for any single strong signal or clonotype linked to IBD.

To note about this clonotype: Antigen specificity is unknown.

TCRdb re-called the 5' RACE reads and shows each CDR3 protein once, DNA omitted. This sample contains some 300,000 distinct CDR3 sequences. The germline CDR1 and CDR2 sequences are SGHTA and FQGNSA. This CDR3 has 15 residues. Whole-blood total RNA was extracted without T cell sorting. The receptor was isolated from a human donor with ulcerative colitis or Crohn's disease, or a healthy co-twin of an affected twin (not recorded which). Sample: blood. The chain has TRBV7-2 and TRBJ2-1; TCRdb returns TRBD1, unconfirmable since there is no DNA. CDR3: CASSLASVSGAEQFF.